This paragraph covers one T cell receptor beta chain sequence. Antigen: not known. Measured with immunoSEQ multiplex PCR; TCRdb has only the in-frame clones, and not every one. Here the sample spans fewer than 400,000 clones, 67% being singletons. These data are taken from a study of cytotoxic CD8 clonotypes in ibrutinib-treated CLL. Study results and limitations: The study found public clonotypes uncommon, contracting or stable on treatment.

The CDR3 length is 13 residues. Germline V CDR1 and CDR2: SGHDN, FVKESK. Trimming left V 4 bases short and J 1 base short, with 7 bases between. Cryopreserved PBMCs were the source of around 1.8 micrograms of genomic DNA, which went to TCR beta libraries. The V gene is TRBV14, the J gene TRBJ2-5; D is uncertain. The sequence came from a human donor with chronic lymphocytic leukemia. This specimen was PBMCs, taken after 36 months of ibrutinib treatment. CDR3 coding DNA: TGTGCCAGCAGCCCCATTTTCCAAGAGACCCAGTACTTC. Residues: CASSPIFQETQYF. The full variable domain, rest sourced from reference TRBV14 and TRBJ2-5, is EAGVTQFPSHSVIEKGQTVTLRCDPISGHDNLYWYRRVMGKEIKFLLHFVKESKQDESGMPNNRFLAERTGGTYSTLKVQPAELEDSGVYFCASSPIFQETQYFGPGTRLLVL.